This is a list of T cell receptor beta chains from one sample in a study of blood T cell repertoires in COVID-19. Method: immunoSEQ multiplex PCR; TCRdb's copy keeps in-frame clones and lacks some. The sample records tens of thousands of clones, 70% to 90% being singletons. The sequenced sample consisted of peripheral blood. These receptor sequences come from a man aged 55 to 70 with acute or convalescent COVID-19. Each CDR3 is given with its conserved first and last residue. A D gene is named only where the DNA matches it firmly. Some rows have no size entry. The others give once, few or many, or a class for an expanded clone.

D gene	J gene	clone size	V gene	CDR3 DNA	CDR3 protein
TRBD1	TRBJ1-2	-	TRBV10-3	TGTGCCATCAGTGAAGCGACAGGGGGCTATGGCTACACCTTC	CAISEATGGYGYTF
-	TRBJ1-1	-	TRBV18	TGTGCCAGCTCCACCAGTCAGGCCATGAACACTGAAGCTTTCTTT	CASSTSQAMNTEAFF
TRBD2	TRBJ2-7	few	TRBV6-1	TGTGCCAGCAGTGAAGTTGTGACTAGCGGGGGGACCAAGGGTGAGCAGTACTTC	CASSEVVTSGGTKGEQYF
TRBD1	TRBJ1-6	-	TRBV30	TGTGCCTGGATCAACAGGGGAACGAGCAATTCACCCCTCCACTTT	CAWINRGTSNSPLHF
TRBD1	TRBJ2-3	-	TRBV11-2	TGTGCCAGCAGCTCAGGACAGGGGAGCACAGATACGCAGTATTTT	CASSSGQGSTDTQYF
TRBD1	TRBJ1-2	-	TRBV6-1	TGTGCCAGCAGTGACCCCGGACAGGGGGCGGGCGGCTACACCTTC	CASSDPGQGAGGYTF
-	TRBJ1-2	once	TRBV24-1	TGTGCCACCAGTGATTTGGGAGGATCGGATGGCTACACCTTC	CATSDLGGSDGYTF
-	TRBJ2-2	-	TRBV5-1	TGCGCCAGCAGCTTTGAAGGACTGGGAACCGGGGAGCTGTTTTTT	CASSFEGLGTGELFF
-	TRBJ2-4	-	TRBV7-2	TGTGCCAGCAGCCCCCGTGAGGTGGGAGGAACAACCAAAAACATTCAGTACTTC	CASSPREVGGTTKNIQYF
TRBD2	TRBJ2-5	-	TRBV5-6	TGTGCCAGCAGTTATAGCGGGGGGGAAATTAACCAAGAGACCCAGTACTTC	CASSYSGGEINQETQYF
-	TRBJ1-2	-	TRBV3-1/TRBV3-2	TGTGCCAGCAGCCCTTCCAGGGCCGTGCAACGCTACACCTTC	CASSPSRAVQRYTF